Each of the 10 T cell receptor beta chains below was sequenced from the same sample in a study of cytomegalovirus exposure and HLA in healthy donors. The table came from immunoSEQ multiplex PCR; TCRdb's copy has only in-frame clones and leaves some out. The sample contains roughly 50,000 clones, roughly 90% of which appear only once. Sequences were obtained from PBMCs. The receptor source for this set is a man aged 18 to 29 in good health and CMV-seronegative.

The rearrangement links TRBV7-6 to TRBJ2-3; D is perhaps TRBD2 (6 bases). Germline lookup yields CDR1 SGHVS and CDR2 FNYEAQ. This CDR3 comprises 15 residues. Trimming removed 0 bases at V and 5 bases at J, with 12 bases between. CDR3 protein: CASSLAGGDKDTQYF. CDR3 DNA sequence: TGTGCCAGCAGCTTAGCGGGAGGTGATAAAGATACGCAGTATTTT.

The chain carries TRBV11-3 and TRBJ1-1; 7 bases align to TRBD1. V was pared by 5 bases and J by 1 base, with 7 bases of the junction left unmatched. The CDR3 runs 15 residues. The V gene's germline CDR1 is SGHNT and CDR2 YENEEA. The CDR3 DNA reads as TGTGCCAGCAGCCCAATCCCAGGGGGGAACACTGAAGCTTTCTTT. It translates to CASSPIPGGNTEAFF.

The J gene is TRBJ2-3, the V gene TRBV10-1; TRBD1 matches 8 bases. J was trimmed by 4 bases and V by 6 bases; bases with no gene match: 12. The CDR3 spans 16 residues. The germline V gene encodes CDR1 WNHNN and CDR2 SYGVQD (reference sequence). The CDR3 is CASRQYDRGGADTQYF. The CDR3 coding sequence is TGCGCCAGCAGACAATACGACAGGGGAGGCGCAGATACGCAGTATTTT.

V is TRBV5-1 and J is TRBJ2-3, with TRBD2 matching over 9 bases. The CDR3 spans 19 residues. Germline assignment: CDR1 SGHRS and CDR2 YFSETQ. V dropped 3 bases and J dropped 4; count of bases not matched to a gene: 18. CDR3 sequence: CASSSGHLGVAGAADTQYF. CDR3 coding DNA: TGCGCCAGCAGCTCGGGACATTTAGGGGTAGCGGGGGCGGCAGATACGCAGTATTTT. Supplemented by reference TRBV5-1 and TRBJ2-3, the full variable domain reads KAGVTQTPRYLIKTRGQQVTLSCSPISGHRSVSWYQQTPGQGLQFLFEYFSETQRNKGNFPGRFSGRQFSNSRSEMNVSTLELGDSALYLCASSSGHLGVAGAADTQYFGPGTRLTVL.

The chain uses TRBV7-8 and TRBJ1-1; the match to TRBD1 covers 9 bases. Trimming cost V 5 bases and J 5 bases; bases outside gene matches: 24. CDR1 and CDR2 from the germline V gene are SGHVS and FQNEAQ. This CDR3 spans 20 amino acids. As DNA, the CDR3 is TGTGCCAGCAGCCATCGAATAAGGGGACAGGGCATATCCTATCGGACTGAAGCTTTCTTT. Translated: CASSHRIRGQGISYRTEAFF.

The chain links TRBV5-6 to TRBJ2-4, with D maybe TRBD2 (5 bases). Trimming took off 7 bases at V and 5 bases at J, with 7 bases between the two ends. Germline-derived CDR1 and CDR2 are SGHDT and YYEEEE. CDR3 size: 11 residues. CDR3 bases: TGTGCCAGCGGACTTCAAAACATTCAGTACTTC. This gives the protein CASGLQNIQYF.

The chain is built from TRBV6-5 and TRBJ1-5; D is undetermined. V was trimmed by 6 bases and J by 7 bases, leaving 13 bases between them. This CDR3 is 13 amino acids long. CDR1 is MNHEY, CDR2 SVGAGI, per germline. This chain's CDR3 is CASRKYEGQPQHF. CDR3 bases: TGTGCCAGCAGAAAGTACGAGGGACAGCCCCAGCATTTT.

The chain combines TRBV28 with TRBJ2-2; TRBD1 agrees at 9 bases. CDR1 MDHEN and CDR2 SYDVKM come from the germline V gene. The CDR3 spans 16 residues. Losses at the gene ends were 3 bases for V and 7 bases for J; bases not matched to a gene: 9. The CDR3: CASSFRYRGHGGELFF. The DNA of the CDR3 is TGTGCCAGCAGTTTTAGGTACAGGGGGCATGGCGGGGAGCTGTTTTTT.

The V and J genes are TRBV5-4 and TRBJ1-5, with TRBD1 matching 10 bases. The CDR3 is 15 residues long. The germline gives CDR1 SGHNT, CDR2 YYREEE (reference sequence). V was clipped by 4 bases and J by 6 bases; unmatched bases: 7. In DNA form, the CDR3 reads TGTGCCAGCAGCCCCGGGACAGGGGATTCTCAGCCCCAGCATTTT. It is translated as CASSPGTGDSQPQHF.

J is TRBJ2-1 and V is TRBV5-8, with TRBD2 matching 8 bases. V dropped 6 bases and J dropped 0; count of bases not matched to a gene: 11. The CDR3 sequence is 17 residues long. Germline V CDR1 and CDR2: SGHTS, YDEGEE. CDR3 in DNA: TGTGCCAGCACGGGACTAGATCGTGTCGGCTCCTACAATGAGCAGTTCTTC. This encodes CASTGLDRVGSYNEQFF.